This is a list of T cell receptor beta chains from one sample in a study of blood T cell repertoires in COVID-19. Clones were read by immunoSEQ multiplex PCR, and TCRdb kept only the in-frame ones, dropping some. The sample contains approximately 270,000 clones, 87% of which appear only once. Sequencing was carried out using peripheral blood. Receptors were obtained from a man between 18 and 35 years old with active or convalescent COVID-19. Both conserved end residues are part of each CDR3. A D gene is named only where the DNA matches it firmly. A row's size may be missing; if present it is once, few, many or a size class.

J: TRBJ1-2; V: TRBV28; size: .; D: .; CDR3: CASSPAPQGGVEGYTF; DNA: TGTGCCAGCAGTCCCGCCCCACAGGGCGGCGTGGAGGGCTACACCTTC
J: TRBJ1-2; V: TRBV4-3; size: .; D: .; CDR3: CASSLGQNYGYTF; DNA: TGCGCCAGCAGCCTCGGACAGAACTATGGCTACACCTTC
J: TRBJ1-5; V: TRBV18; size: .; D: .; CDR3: CASSLQGGAQPQHF; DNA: TGTGCCAGCTCACTTCAAGGGGGAGCCCAGCCCCAGCATTTT
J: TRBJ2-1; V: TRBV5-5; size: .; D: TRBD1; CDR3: CASSWGGQGAQRSYNEQFF; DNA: TGTGCCAGCAGCTGGGGAGGACAGGGGGCGCAGCGCTCCTACAATGAGCAGTTCTTC
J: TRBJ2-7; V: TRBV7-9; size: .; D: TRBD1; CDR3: CASSTTGYYEQYF; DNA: TGTGCCAGCAGCACGACAGGGTACTACGAGCAGTACTTC
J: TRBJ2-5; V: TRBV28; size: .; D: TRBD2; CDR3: CASSLLGLAGRPQYF; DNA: TGTGCCAGCAGTTTACTAGGACTAGCGGGGAGACCCCAGTACTTC
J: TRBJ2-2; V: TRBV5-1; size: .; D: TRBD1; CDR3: CASSWTGAGELFF; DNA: TGCGCCAGCAGCTGGACAGGGGCCGGGGAGCTGTTTTTT
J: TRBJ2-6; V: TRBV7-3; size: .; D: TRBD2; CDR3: CASSARGLAGDAGANVLTF; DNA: TGTGCCAGCAGCGCCAGGGGACTAGCGGGAGATGCTGGGGCCAACGTCCTGACTTTC
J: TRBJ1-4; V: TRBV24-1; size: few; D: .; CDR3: CATSDGGLGEKLFF; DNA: TGTGCCACCAGTGACGGGGGATTGGGTGAAAAACTGTTTTTT
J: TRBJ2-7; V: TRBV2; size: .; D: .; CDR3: CASSAAGEQYF; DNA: TGTGCCAGCAGTGCTGCAGGAGAGCAGTACTTC
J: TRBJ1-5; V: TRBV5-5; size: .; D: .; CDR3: CASSLERGPNQPQHF; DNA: TGTGCCAGCAGCTTGGAGCGGGGCCCGAATCAGCCCCAGCATTTT
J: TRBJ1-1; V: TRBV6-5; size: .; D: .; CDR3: CASSPELTGTEAFF; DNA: TGTGCCAGCAGCCCGGAATTAACCGGGACTGAAGCTTTCTTT
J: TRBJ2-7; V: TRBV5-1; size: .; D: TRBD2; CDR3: CASSTSGTTYEQYF; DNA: TGCGCCAGCAGCACATCCGGGACTACCTACGAGCAGTACTTC
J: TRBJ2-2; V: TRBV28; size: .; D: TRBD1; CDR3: CASSLLTGGHTGELFF; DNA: TGTGCCAGCAGTCTGCTGACAGGGGGCCACACCGGGGAGCTGTTTTTT
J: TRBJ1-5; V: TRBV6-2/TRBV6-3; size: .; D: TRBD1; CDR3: CASSHTGTDYSNQPQHF; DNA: TGTGCCAGCAGCCATACCGGGACAGACTATAGCAATCAGCCCCAGCATTTT
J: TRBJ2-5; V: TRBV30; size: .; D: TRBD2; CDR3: CAWSVLAGGPGETQYF; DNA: TGTGCCTGGAGTGTACTAGCGGGGGGGCCGGGCGAGACCCAGTACTTC
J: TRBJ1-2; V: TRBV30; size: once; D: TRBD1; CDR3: CAWSVGQGYGYTF; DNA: TGTGCCTGGAGTGTTGGACAGGGCTATGGCTACACCTTC